Listed below are T cell receptor beta chains from one sample, sequenced in a study of T cells of healthy individuals. TCRdb called the 5' RACE reads again in MiXCR, with one record for every CDR3 protein. The sample consists of tens of thousands of distinct CDR3 sequences, around 15% of them appearing once. The receptors derive from a human donor in good health. Each CDR3 is given with its conserved first and last residue. The order of the fields is clone size, J gene, V gene, CDR3 protein. Clone size is given for some rows only: seen once, a few or many times, or a class if the clone is expanded.

clone_size: many; j_call: TRBJ2-1; v_call: TRBV7-9; cdr3_aa: CASSQLAYNEQFF
clone_size: NA; j_call: TRBJ1-5; v_call: TRBV6-1; cdr3_aa: CASSEEDGGVQPQHF
clone_size: NA; j_call: TRBJ2-1; v_call: TRBV20-1; cdr3_aa: CSAREGDLRNEQFF
clone_size: many; j_call: TRBJ1-6; v_call: TRBV18; cdr3_aa: CASSPVGIIAGSPLHF
clone_size: few; j_call: TRBJ1-1; v_call: TRBV27; cdr3_aa: CASSLGWNTEAFF
clone_size: NA; j_call: TRBJ1-3; v_call: TRBV5-1; cdr3_aa: CASSLGDAGGTGNTIYF
clone_size: many; j_call: TRBJ1-6; v_call: TRBV28; cdr3_aa: CASSFPQDVYNSPLHF
clone_size: few; j_call: TRBJ2-3; v_call: TRBV19; cdr3_aa: CASSPGQTGDTQYF
clone_size: few; j_call: TRBJ2-7; v_call: TRBV7-6; cdr3_aa: CASSSDSSYEQYF
clone_size: medium-sized; j_call: TRBJ2-4; v_call: TRBV6-1; cdr3_aa: CASSEALAGAKNIQYF
clone_size: many; j_call: TRBJ2-2; v_call: TRBV6-4; cdr3_aa: CASSDSSHGGIGELFF
clone_size: NA; j_call: TRBJ2-3; v_call: TRBV12-3/TRBV12-4; cdr3_aa: CASSFSWWGGGDTQYF
clone_size: NA; j_call: TRBJ1-3; v_call: TRBV29-1; cdr3_aa: CSYGTGGTSGNTIYF
clone_size: NA; j_call: TRBJ1-5; v_call: TRBV9; cdr3_aa: CASSVDSYNQPQHF
clone_size: many; j_call: TRBJ1-6; v_call: TRBV7-2; cdr3_aa: CASSLVVSRPLHF
clone_size: few; j_call: TRBJ1-5; v_call: TRBV5-1; cdr3_aa: CASSLGDASNQPQHF
clone_size: NA; j_call: TRBJ2-1; v_call: TRBV3-1; cdr3_aa: CASSQLPDKYNEQFF
clone_size: NA; j_call: TRBJ2-2; v_call: TRBV5-1; cdr3_aa: CASSLSVGAAGELFF
clone_size: NA; j_call: TRBJ2-7; v_call: TRBV5-4; cdr3_aa: CASSPGGLSYEQYF
clone_size: NA; j_call: TRBJ2-1; v_call: TRBV18; cdr3_aa: CASSPGDGYEQFF
clone_size: NA; j_call: TRBJ1-1; v_call: TRBV5-1; cdr3_aa: CASSWGQGAEAFF
clone_size: many; j_call: TRBJ1-5; v_call: TRBV6-4; cdr3_aa: CASNVGAQPQHF
clone_size: NA; j_call: TRBJ2-1; v_call: TRBV25-1; cdr3_aa: CASSDPRRVEQFF
clone_size: NA; j_call: TRBJ2-7; v_call: TRBV4-2; cdr3_aa: CASSQAGRYEQYF
clone_size: NA; j_call: TRBJ2-7; v_call: TRBV2; cdr3_aa: CASEQGTLSYEQYF
clone_size: few; j_call: TRBJ1-6; v_call: TRBV5-1; cdr3_aa: CASSLRRDSPLHF
clone_size: few; j_call: TRBJ2-3; v_call: TRBV7-6; cdr3_aa: CASSERGPRSDTQYF
clone_size: many; j_call: TRBJ2-7; v_call: TRBV20-1; cdr3_aa: CSARLAGSYEQYF
clone_size: NA; j_call: TRBJ2-3; v_call: TRBV6-6; cdr3_aa: CAIYLGGTDTQYF
clone_size: NA; j_call: TRBJ2-1; v_call: TRBV7-2; cdr3_aa: CASSLVSWAGVSPNEQFF
clone_size: few; j_call: TRBJ1-6; v_call: TRBV7-2; cdr3_aa: CASSLGQGWTPLHF
clone_size: NA; j_call: TRBJ2-7; v_call: TRBV11-2; cdr3_aa: CASSPTTTSYEQYF
clone_size: NA; j_call: TRBJ2-7; v_call: TRBV28; cdr3_aa: CASSFPDRGGLSEQYF
clone_size: few; j_call: TRBJ2-7; v_call: TRBV25-1; cdr3_aa: CASSDTRELYEQYF
clone_size: few; j_call: TRBJ1-2; v_call: TRBV20-1; cdr3_aa: CSVRINYGYTF
clone_size: many; j_call: TRBJ1-3; v_call: TRBV5-1; cdr3_aa: CASSFEGNTIYF
clone_size: NA; j_call: TRBJ2-2; v_call: TRBV20-1; cdr3_aa: CSAGGGGELFF
clone_size: NA; j_call: TRBJ2-7; v_call: TRBV28; cdr3_aa: CASSSGTSSYEQYF
clone_size: NA; j_call: TRBJ2-6; v_call: TRBV5-6; cdr3_aa: CASSPVGSPGANVLTF
clone_size: NA; j_call: TRBJ1-5; v_call: TRBV12-3/TRBV12-4; cdr3_aa: CASSPGFSNQPQHF
clone_size: few; j_call: TRBJ2-7; v_call: TRBV5-6; cdr3_aa: CASSLRDAYEQYF
clone_size: NA; j_call: TRBJ2-7; v_call: TRBV20-1; cdr3_aa: CSASHRRSSGRTFSYEQYF
clone_size: many; j_call: TRBJ1-6; v_call: TRBV5-1; cdr3_aa: CASSLHSTESSSLLTLNSPLHF
clone_size: few; j_call: TRBJ1-2; v_call: TRBV2; cdr3_aa: CASSEREYGYTF